These T cell receptor beta chains were read from a single sample in a study of control samples from healthy donors and cancer patients. Sequenced by immunoSEQ multiplex PCR; TCRdb stores in-frame clones only, minus some. The table shows around 130,000 clones, with 89% occurring only once. The sequencing sample was made of blood. The receptors were gathered from a man over 45 in good health. Each CDR3 is given without its conserved first and last residue.

v_call	j_call	cdr3_aa
TRBV6-5	TRBJ1-4	ASSYDGTNEKLF
TRBV16	TRBJ1-1	ASSQSGGNTEAF
TRBV5-1	TRBJ1-1	ASSFVAAPNTEAF
TRBV6-5	TRBJ1-1	ATGTGNTEAF
TRBV7-6	TRBJ2-7	ASSSAAGRGPFSYEQY
TRBV20-1	TRBJ1-5	SASYGIVGNQPQH
TRBV5-1	TRBJ2-5	ASSKTSGGTQETQY
TRBV14	TRBJ2-4	ASSQGGVNIQY
TRBV30	TRBJ2-5	AWSSLGTDQETQY
TRBV27	TRBJ1-2	ASSSLGEYYGYT
TRBV27	TRBJ1-6	ASTVTGGVSSPLH
TRBV7-2	TRBJ2-3	ASSLQADTQY
TRBV5-1	TRBJ2-3	ASSSSGPGNTDTQY
TRBV5-1	TRBJ2-2	ASSNPGQDTGELF
TRBV19	TRBJ1-1	ASRYLNTEAF
TRBV24-1	TRBJ1-2	ATSDSGRARGYT
TRBV5-1	TRBJ1-1	ASGLEGQDPQAEAF
TRBV7-8	TRBJ2-6	ASSPNTGGANVLT
TRBV18	TRBJ1-3	ASSPENRGGNTIY
TRBV11-2	TRBJ2-3	ASSQGTGSTDTQY
TRBV4-1	TRBJ2-3	ASSQERTGWVDTQY
TRBV29-1	TRBJ1-5	SVRQSNQPQH
TRBV18	TRBJ1-1	ASSPQPLRTGGPEAF
TRBV6-5	TRBJ1-3	ASSLRNTIY
TRBV7-9	TRBJ2-7	ASSLFPSGAPYEQY
TRBV9	TRBJ1-4	ASSVGRATNEKLF
TRBV5-1	TRBJ2-3	ASSPAGGSTDTQY
TRBV10-3	TRBJ2-6	AISSTRGLSSGANVLT
TRBV5-4	TRBJ2-5	ASSPGHQETQY
TRBV11-2	TRBJ1-3	ASSLFDRNTIY
TRBV11-3	TRBJ1-6	ASSLGQGGSPLH
TRBV10-2	TRBJ1-1	ASTTGRLRTEAF
TRBV5-6	TRBJ1-6	ASSSRGQYNSPLH
TRBV6-5	TRBJ1-5	ASDARGPNQPQH
TRBV2	TRBJ2-7	ASSVGTDHYEQY
TRBV19	TRBJ2-7	ASSMGELGILEQY
TRBV18	TRBJ1-5	ASSPSKGNNQPQH
TRBV19	TRBJ2-1	ASSMGTGRYEQF
TRBV3-1/TRBV3-2	TRBJ1-3	ASSLNRGNTGNTIY
TRBV5-1	TRBJ2-2	ASSSRSANTGELF
TRBV27	TRBJ1-5	ASSPPNQPQH
TRBV2	TRBJ1-1	ASSEPGGNTEAF
TRBV7-2	TRBJ1-1	ASSLDNRRWSEAF
TRBV6-4	TRBJ1-1	ASSETDPNTEAF
TRBV4-3	TRBJ1-1	ASSPGTAEAF
TRBV5-1	TRBJ1-1	ASSFAGAMNTEAF
TRBV6-6	TRBJ2-3	ASSSDITDTQY
TRBV6-5	TRBJ2-7	ASSYSVTYEQY
TRBV28	TRBJ2-4	ASTNWTGEAKNIQY
TRBV6-5	TRBJ2-7	ASSPTGLSYEQY
TRBV3-1/TRBV3-2	TRBJ1-1	ASSQGVGGRTEAF
TRBV19	TRBJ1-1	ASRPDRGSEAF